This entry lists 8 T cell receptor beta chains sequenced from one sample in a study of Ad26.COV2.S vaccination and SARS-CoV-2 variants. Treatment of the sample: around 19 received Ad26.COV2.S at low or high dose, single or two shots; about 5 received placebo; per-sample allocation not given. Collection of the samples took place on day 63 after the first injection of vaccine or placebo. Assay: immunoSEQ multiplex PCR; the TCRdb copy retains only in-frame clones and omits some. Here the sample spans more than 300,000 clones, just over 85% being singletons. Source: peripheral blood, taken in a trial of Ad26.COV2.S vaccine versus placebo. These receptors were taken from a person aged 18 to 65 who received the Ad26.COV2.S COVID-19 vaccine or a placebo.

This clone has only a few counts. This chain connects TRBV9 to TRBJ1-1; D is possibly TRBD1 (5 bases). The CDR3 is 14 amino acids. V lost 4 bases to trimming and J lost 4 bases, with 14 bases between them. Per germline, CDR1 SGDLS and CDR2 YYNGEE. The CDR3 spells CASSPRRGGTEAFF. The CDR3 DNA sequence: TGTGCCAGCAGCCCTCGGCGGGGGGGCACTGAAGCTTTCTTT.

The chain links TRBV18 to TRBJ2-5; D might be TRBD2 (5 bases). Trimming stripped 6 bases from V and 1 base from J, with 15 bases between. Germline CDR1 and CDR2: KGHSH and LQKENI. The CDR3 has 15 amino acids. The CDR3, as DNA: TGTGCCAGCTCCGGGCGGGTCGCCTTCCAAGAGACCCAGTACTTC. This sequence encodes CASSGRVAFQETQYF.

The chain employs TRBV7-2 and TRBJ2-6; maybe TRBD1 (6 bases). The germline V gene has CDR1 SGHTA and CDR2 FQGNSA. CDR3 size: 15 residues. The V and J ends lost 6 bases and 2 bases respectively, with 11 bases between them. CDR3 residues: CASSLNRAGANVLTF. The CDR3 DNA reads TGTGCCAGCAGTTTAAACAGGGCTGGGGCCAACGTCCTGACTTTC.

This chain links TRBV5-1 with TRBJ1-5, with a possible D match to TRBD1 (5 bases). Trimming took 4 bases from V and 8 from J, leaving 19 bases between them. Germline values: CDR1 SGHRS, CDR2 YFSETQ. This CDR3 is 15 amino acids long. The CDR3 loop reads CASSPNGETGEPQHF. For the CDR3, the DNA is TGCGCCAGCAGCCCAAATGGAGAAACGGGGGAGCCCCAGCATTTT. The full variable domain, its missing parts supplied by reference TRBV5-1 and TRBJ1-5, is KAGVTQTPRYLIKTRGQQVTLSCSPISGHRSVSWYQQTPGQGLQFLFEYFSETQRNKGNFPGRFSGRQFSNSRSEMNVSTLELGDSALYLCASSPNGETGEPQHFGDGTRLSIL.

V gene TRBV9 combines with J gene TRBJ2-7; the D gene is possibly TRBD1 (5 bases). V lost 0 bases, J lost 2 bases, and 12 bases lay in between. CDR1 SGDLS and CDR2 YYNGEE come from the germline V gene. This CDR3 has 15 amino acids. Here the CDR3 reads CASSVDTGYTYEQYF. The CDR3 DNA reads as TGTGCCAGCAGCGTAGATACAGGATATACCTACGAGCAGTACTTC.

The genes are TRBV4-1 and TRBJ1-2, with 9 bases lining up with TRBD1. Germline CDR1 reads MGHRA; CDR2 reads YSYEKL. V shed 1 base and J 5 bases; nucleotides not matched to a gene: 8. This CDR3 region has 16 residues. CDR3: CASSQAGTGSGYGYTF. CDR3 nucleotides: TGCGCCAGCAGCCAAGCCGGGACAGGGTCCGGGTATGGCTACACCTTC.

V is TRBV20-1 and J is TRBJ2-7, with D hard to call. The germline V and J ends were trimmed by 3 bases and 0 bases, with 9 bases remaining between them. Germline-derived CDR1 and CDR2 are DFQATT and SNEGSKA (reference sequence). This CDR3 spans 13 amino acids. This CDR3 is CSASQRASYEQYF. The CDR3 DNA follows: TGCAGTGCTAGTCAAAGGGCCTCCTACGAGCAGTACTTC.

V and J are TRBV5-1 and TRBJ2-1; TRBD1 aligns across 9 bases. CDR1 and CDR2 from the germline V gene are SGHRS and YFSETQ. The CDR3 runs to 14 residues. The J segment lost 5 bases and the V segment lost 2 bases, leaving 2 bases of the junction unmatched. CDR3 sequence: CASSLGTGNNEQFF. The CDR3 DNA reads TGCGCCAGCAGCTTAGGGACAGGGAACAATGAGCAGTTCTTC.